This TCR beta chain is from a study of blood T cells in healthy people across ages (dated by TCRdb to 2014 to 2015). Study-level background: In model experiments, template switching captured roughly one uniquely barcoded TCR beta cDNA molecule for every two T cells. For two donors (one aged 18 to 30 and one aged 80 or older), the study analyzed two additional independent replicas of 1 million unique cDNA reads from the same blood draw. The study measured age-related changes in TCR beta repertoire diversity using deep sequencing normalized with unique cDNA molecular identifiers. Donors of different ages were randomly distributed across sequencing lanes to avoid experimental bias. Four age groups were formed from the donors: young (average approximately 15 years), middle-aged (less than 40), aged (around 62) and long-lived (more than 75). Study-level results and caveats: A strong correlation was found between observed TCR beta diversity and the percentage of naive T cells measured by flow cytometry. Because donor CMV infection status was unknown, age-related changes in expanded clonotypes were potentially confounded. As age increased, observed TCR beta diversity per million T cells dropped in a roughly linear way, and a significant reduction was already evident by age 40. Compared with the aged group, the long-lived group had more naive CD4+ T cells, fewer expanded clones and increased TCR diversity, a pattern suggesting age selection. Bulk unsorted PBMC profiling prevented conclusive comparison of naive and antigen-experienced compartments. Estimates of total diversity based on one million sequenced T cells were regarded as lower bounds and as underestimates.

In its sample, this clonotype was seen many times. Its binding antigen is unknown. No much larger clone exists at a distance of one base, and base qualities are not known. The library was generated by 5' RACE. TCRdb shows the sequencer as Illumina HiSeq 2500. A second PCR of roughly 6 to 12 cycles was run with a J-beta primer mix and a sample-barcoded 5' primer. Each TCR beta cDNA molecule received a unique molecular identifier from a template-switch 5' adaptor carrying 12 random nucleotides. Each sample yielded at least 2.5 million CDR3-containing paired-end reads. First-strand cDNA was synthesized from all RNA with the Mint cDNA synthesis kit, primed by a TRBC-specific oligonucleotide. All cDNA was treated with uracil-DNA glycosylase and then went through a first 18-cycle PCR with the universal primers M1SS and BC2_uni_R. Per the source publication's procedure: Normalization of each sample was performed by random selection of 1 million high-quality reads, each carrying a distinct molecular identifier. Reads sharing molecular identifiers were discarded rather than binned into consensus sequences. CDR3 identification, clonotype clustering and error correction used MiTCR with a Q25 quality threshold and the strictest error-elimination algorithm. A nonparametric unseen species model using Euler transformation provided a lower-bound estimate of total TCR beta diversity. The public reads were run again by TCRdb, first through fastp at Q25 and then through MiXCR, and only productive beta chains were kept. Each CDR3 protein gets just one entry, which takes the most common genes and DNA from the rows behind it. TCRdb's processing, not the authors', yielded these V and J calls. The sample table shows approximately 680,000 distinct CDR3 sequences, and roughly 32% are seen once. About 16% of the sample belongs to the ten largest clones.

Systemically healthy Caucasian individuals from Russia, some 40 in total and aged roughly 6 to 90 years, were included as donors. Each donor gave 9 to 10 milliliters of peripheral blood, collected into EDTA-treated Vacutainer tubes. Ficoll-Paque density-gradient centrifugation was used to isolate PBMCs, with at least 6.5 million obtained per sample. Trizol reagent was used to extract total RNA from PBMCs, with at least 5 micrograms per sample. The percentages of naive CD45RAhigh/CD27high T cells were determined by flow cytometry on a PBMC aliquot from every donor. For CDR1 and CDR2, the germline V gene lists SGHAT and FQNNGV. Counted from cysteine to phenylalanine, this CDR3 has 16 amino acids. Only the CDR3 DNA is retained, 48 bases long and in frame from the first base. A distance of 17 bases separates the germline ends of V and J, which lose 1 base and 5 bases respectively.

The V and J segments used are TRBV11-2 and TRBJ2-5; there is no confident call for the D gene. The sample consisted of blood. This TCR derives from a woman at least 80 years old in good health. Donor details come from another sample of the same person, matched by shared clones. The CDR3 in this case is CASSLVRVGPRETQYF. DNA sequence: TGTGCCAGCAGCTTAGTTCGTGTTGGCCCACGGGAGACCCAGTACTTC. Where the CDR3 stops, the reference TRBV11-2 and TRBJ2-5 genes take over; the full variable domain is EAGVAQSPRYKIIEKRQSVAFWCNPISGHATLYWYQQILGQGPKLLIQFQNNGVVDDSQLPKDRFSAERLKGVDSTLKIQPAKLEDSAVYLCASSLVRVGPRETQYFGPGTRLLVL.